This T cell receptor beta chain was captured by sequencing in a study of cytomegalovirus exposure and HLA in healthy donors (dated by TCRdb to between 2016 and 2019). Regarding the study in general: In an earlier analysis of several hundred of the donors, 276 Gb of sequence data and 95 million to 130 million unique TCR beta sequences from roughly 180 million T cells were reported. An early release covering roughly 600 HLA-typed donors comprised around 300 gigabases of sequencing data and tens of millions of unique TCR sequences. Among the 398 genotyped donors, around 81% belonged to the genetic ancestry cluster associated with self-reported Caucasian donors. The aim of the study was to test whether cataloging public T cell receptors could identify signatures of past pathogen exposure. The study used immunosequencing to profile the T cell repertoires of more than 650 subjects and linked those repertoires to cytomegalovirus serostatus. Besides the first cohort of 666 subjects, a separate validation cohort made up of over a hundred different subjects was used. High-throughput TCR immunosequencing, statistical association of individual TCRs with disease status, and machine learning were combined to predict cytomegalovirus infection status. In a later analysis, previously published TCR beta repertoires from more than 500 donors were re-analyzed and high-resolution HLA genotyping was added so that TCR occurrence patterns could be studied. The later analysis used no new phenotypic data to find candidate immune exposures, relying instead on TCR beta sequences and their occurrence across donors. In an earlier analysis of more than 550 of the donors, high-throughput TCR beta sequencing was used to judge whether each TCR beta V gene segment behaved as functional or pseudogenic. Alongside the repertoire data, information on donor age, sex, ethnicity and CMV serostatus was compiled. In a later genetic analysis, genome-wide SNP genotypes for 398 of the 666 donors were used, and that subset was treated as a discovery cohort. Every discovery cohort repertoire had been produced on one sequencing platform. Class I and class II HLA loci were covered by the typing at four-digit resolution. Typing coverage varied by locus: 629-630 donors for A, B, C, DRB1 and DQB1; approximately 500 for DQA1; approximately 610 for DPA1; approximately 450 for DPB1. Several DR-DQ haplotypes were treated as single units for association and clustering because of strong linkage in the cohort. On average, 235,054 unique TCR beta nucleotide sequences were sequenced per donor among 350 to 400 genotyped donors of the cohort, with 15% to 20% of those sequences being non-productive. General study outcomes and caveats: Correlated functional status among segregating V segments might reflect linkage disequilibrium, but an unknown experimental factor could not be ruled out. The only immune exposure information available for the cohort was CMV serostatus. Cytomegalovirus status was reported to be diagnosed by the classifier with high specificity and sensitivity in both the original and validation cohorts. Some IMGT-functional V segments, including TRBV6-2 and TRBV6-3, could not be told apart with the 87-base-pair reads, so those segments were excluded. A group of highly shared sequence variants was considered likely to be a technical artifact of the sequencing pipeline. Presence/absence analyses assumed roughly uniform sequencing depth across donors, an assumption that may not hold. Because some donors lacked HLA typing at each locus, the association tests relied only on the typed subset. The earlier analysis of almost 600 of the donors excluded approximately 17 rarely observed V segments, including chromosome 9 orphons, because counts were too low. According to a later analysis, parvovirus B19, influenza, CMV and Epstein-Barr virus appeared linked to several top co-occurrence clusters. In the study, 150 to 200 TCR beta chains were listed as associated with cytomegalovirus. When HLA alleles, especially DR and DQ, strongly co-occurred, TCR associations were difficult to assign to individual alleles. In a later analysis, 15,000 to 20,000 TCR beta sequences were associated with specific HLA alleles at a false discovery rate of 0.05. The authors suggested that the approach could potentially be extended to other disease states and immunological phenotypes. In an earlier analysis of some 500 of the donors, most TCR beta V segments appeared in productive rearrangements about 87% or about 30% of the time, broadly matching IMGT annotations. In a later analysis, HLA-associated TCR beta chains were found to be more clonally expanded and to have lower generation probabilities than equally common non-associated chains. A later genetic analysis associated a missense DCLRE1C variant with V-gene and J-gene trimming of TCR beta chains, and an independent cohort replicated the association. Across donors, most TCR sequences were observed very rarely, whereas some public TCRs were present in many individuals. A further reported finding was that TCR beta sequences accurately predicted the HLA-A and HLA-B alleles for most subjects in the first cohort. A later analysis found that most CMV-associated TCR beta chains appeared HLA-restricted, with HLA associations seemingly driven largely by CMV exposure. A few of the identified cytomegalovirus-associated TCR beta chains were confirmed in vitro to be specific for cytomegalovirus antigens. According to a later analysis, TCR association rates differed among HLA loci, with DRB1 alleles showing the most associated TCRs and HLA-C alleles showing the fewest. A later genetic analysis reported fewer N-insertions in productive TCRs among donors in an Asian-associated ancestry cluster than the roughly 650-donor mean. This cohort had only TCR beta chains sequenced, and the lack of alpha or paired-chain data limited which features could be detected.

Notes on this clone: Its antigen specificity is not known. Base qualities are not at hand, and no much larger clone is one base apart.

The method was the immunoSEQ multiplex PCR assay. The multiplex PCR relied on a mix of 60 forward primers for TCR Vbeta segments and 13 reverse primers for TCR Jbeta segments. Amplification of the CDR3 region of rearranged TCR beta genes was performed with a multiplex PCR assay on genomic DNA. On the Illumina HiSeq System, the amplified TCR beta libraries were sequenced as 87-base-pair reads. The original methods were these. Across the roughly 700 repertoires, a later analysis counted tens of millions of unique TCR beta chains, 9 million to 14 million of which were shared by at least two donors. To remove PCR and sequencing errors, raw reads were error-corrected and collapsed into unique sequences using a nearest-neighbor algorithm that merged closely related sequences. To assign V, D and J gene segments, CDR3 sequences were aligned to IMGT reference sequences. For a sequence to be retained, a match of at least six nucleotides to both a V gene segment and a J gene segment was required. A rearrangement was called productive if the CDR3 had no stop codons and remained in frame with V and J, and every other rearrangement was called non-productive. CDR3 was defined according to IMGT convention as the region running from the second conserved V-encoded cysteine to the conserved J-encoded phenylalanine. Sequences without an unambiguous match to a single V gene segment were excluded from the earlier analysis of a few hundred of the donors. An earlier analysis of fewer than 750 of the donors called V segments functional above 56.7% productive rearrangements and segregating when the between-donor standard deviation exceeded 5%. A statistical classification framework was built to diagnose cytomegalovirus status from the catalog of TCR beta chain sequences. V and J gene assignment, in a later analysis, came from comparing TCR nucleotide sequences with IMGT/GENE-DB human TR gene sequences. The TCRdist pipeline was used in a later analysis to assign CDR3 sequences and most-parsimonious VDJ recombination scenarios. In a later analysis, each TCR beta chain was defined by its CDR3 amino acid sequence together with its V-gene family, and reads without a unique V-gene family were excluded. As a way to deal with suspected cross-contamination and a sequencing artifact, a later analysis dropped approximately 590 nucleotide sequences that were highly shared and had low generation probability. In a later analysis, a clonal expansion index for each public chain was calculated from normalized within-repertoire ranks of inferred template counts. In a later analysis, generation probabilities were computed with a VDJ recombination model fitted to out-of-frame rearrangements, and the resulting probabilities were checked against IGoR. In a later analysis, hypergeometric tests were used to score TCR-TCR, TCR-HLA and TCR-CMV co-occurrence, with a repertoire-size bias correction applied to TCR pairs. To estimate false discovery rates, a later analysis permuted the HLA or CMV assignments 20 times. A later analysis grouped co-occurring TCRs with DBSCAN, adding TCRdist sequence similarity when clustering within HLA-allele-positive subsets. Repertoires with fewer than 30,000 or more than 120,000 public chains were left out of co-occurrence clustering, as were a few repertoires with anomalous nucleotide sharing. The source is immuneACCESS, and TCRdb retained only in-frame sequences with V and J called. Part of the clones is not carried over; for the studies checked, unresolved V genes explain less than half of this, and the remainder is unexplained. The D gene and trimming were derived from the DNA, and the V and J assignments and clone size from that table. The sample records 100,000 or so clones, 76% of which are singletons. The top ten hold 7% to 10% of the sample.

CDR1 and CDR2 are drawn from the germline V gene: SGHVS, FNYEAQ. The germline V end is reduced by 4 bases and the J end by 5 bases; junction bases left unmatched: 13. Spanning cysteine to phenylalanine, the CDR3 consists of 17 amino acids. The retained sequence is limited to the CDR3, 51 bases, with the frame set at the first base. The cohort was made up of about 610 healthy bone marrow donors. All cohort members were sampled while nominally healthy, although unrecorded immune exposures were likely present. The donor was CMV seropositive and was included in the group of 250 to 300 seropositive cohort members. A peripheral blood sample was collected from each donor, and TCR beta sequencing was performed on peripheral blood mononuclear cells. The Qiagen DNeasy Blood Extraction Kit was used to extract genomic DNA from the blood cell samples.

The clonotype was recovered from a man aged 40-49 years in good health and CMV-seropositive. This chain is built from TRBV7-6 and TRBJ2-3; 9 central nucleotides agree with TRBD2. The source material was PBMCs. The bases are TGTGCCAGCAGCTCCAGGGGTATAGCGGGGGATTTAGATACGCAGTATTTT. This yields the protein CASSSRGIAGDLDTQYF.